A single sample is the source of the 15 T cell receptor beta chains below, sequenced in a study of radiation and T cells in renal cell carcinoma. The repertoire was sequenced with immunoSEQ multiplex PCR; TCRdb's copy has only in-frame clones and lacks some. The table records 70,000 to 95,000 clones, roughly four fifths of them present only once. The time point is: baseline pretreatment blood. Treatment in this sample: 15 Gy SBRT to primary tumor, nephrectomy 4 weeks later. Source: blood, taken from a patient whose treatment included radiotherapy and nephrectomy. The receptors shown here come from a man aged 60-69 years with renal cell carcinoma.

The gene calls are TRBV27 and TRBJ2-7; D not resolved. CDR3 length: 15 residues. Germline V gene lookup returns CDR1 MNHEY and CDR2 SMNVEV (reference sequence). V was shortened by 5 bases and J by 2 bases, with 16 bases between the two germline ends. CDR3 sequence reads: CASSQKVGLTYEQYF. The CDR3 nucleotides read TGTGCCAGCAGTCAGAAGGTGGGGTTAACCTACGAGCAGTACTTC.

The chain recombines TRBV5-6 with TRBJ1-1; D gene unclear. Trimming removed 2 bases at V and 4 bases at J, with 15 bases between. The CDR3 runs 15 residues. CDR1 and CDR2 (germline): SGHDT, YYEEEE. CDR3 DNA: TGTGCCAGCAGCTTAAGGAGGTGGGGAATCACTGAAGCTTTCTTT. Translating gives CASSLRRWGITEAFF.

The rearrangement joins TRBV5-1 to TRBJ1-2; D is undetermined. CDR3 size: 12 residues. Per germline, CDR1 SGHRS and CDR2 YFSETQ. Deletions cut 0 bases from V and 6 bases from J, with 6 bases between. The CDR3 sequence: CASSLVGNGYTF. CDR3 in DNA: TGCGCCAGCAGCTTGGTGGGGAATGGCTACACCTTC.

The genes are TRBV15 and TRBJ2-3; 15 bases are a match to TRBD2. J gave up 4 bases and V 1 base, and 6 bases lay outside the gene matches. CDR1 and CDR2 (germline): LNHNV, YYDKDF (reference sequence). This CDR3 has 18 residues. The CDR3 coding sequence is TGTGCCACCAGCAGAGCTGGACTAGCGGGAGGGTGGGCAGATACGCAGTATTTT. Protein: CATSRAGLAGGWADTQYF.

This rearrangement joins TRBV5-1 to TRBJ1-3; possibly TRBD1 for D (5 bases). Germline lookup yields CDR1 SGHRS and CDR2 YFSETQ. Trimming pared 3 bases from V and 0 bases from J, leaving 10 bases between. CDR3 length: 15 amino acids. CDR3 in amino acids: CASSSTAISGNTIYF. In DNA form, the CDR3 reads TGCGCCAGCAGCTCGACAGCGATCTCTGGAAACACCATATATTTT.

This chain uses TRBV4-1 with TRBJ2-7, with 8 nucleotides matching TRBD2. Germline CDR1 is MGHRA and CDR2 is YSYEKL. The CDR3 runs 17 residues. V shed 1 base and J 1 base; nucleotides not matched to a gene: 9. The CDR3 DNA reads as TGCGCCAGCAGCCAAGCCAAGGGGGTAGCGGGATCCTACGAGCAGTACTTC. It specifies CASSQAKGVAGSYEQYF.

The genes are TRBV6-1 and TRBJ1-5; D is perhaps TRBD1 (6 bases). The CDR3 is 13 amino acids. Germline CDR1 and CDR2: MNHNS and SASEGT. With 8 bases removed from V and 4 bases from J, the gap between germline ends came to 12 bases. The CDR3: CASGLGANQPQHF. CDR3 nucleotides: TGTGCCAGCGGATTGGGGGCAAATCAGCCCCAGCATTTT.

The chain is built from TRBV6-5 and TRBJ2-1; D gene ambiguous. The CDR3 contains 12 residues. Trimming pared 6 bases from V and 7 bases from J, leaving 10 bases between. Germline lookup yields CDR1 MNHEY and CDR2 SVGAGI. The CDR3 protein is CASSLRGNEQFF. The CDR3 DNA is TGTGCCAGCAGCCTAAGAGGAAATGAGCAGTTCTTC.

The rearrangement links TRBV7-2 to TRBJ2-5, with TRBD2 matching 9 bases. This CDR3 is 16 amino acids long. J lost 5 bases, V lost 6 bases, and 13 bases had no gene match. CDR1 and CDR2 from the germline V gene are SGHTA and FQGNSA. For the CDR3, the DNA is TGTGCCAGCAGGCCCCCTGCGGCGGGAGGGCGGGAGACCCAGTACTTC. Its protein is CASRPPAAGGRETQYF.

Only a few counts were recorded for this clone. The V and J genes are TRBV6-5 and TRBJ1-1, with 9 bases lining up with TRBD1. This CDR3 is built from 14 residues. Germline V lookup: CDR1 MNHEY, CDR2 SVGAGI. After removal of 2 bases from V and 3 bases from J, the junction contained 1 base not matched to a gene. CDR3 DNA sequence: TGTGCCAGCAGTTACGGGACAGGGTACACTGAAGCTTTCTTT. It yields the protein CASSYGTGYTEAFF.

The chain employs TRBV5-1 and TRBJ1-2; D is perhaps TRBD1 (6 bases). The V end lost 0 bases, the J end lost 7 bases, and 16 bases lay between the germline ends. There are 15 residues in the CDR3. Germline CDR1 is SGHRS and CDR2 is YFSETQ. CDR3 in DNA: TGCGCCAGCAGCTTGGAGGGGGACCACTACGGTGGCTACACCTTC. This encodes CASSLEGDHYGGYTF.

This clone was counted only a few times. The chain couples TRBV5-4 to TRBJ1-1; maybe TRBD1 (6 bases). This CDR3 contains 14 residues. Germline values: CDR1 SGHNT, CDR2 YYREEE (reference sequence). The ends were cut back, 2 bases at V and 0 bases at J, with 8 bases in the middle. This CDR3 reads CASSLTGMNTEAFF. The CDR3 DNA follows: TGTGCCAGCAGCTTAACAGGGATGAACACTGAAGCTTTCTTT.

The rearrangement uses TRBV28 and TRBJ1-6; D is uncertain. Between the trimmed V and J ends, which lost 2 bases and 4 bases, there was a span of 12 bases. CDR1 and CDR2 from the germline V gene are MDHEN and SYDVKM. This CDR3 contains 16 residues. The CDR3 protein is CASSLRPGWYNSPLHF. The CDR3 DNA follows: TGTGCCAGCAGTTTAAGACCCGGATGGTATAATTCACCCCTCCACTTT.

The chain carries TRBV2 and TRBJ2-5; D possibly corresponds to TRBD2 (6 bases). Germline-derived CDR1 and CDR2 are SNHLY and FYNNEI. The CDR3 covers 13 residues. Trimming stripped 5 bases from V and 3 bases from J, with 10 bases between. DNA of the CDR3: TGTGCCAGCAGTCGGGACTTCGAAGAGACCCAGTACTTC. Its translation: CASSRDFEETQYF.

The chain links TRBV5-1 to TRBJ2-3, with 10 bases identical to TRBD1. In germline, CDR1 is SGHRS, CDR2 YFSETQ. The V and J ends lost 4 bases and 4 bases, in that order; junction bases with no gene match: 15. This CDR3 comprises 18 residues. DNA for the CDR3: TGCGCCAGCAGCCTCCAAGCCCCGACAGGGGGCAAGGCAGATACGCAGTATTTT. Protein: CASSLQAPTGGKADTQYF. The whole variable domain, filled in from reference TRBV5-1 and TRBJ2-3, reads KAGVTQTPRYLIKTRGQQVTLSCSPISGHRSVSWYQQTPGQGLQFLFEYFSETQRNKGNFPGRFSGRQFSNSRSEMNVSTLELGDSALYLCASSLQAPTGGKADTQYFGPGTRLTVL.